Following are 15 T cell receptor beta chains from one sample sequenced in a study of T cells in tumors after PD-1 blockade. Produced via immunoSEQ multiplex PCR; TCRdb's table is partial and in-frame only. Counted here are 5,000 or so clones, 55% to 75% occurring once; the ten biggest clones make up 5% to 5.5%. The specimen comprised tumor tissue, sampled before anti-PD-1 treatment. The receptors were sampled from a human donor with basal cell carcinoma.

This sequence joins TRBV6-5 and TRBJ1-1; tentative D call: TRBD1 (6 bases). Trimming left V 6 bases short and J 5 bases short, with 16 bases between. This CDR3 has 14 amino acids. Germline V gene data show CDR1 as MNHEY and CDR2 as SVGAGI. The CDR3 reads CASRRQVGITEAFF. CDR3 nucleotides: TGTGCCAGCAGGCGACAGGTGGGGATTACTGAAGCTTTCTTT.

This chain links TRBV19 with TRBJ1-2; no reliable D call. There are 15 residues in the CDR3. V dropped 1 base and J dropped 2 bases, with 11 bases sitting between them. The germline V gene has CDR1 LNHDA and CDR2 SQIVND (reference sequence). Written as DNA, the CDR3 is TGTGCCAGTAGTATAGCACTGGGGAACAACTATGGCTACACCTTC. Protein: CASSIALGNNYGYTF.

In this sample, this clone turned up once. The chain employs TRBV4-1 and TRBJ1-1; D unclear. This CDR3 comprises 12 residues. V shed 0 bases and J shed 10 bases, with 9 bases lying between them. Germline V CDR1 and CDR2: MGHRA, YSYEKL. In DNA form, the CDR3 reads TGCGCCAGCAGCCAAGATAGGTTTTTAGCTTTCTTT. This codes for CASSQDRFLAFF.

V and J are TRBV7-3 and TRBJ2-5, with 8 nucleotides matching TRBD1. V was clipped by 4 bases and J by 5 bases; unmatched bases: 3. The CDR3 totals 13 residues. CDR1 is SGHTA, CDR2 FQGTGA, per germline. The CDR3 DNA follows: TGTGCCAGCAGCTCAGGGGGCCGGGAGACCCAGTACTTC. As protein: CASSSGGRETQYF. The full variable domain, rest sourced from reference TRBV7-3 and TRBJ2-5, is GAGVSQTPSNKVTEKGKYVELRCDPISGHTALYWYRQSLGQGPEFLIYFQGTGAADDSGLPNDRFFAVRPEGSVSTLKIQRTERGDSAVYLCASSSGGRETQYFGPGTRLLVL.

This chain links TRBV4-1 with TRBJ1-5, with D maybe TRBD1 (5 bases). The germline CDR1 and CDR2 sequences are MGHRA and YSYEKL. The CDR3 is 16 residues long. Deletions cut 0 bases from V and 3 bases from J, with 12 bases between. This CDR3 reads CASSQEARAYNQPQHF. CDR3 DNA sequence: TGCGCCAGCAGCCAAGAAGCCAGGGCATACAATCAGCCCCAGCATTTT.

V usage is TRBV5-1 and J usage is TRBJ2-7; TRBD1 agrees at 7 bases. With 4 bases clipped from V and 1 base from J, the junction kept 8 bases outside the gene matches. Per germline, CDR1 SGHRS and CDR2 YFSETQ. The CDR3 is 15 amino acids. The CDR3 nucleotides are TGCGCCAGCAGCAAGGGGACAGAGATTTCCTACGAGCAGTACTTC. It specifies CASSKGTEISYEQYF.

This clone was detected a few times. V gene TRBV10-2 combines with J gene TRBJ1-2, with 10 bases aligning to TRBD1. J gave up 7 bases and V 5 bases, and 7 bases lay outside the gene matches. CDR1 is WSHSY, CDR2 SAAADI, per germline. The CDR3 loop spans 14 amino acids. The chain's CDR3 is CASSPGTGVGGYTF. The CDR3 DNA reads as TGCGCCAGCAGTCCCGGGACAGGGGTTGGTGGCTACACCTTC.

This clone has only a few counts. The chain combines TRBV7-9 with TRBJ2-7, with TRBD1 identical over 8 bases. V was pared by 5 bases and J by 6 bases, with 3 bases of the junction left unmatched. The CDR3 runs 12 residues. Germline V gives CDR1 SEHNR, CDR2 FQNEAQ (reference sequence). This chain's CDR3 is CASSRTGSEQYF. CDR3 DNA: TGTGCCAGCAGCCGGACAGGGAGCGAGCAGTACTTC.

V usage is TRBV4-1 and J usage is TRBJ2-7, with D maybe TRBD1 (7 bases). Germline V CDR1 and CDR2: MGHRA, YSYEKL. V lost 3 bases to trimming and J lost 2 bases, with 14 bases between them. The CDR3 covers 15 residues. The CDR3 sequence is CASSQEGAGTYEQYF. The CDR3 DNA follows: TGCGCCAGCAGCCAGGAGGGGGCTGGCACCTACGAGCAGTACTTC.

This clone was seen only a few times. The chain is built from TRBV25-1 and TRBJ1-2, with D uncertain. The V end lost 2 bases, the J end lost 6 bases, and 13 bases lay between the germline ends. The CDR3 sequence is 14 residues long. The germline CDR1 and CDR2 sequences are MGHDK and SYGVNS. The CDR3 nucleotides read TGTGCCAGCAGTGAACCGACGGGCCTGCATGGCTACACCTTC. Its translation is CASSEPTGLHGYTF.

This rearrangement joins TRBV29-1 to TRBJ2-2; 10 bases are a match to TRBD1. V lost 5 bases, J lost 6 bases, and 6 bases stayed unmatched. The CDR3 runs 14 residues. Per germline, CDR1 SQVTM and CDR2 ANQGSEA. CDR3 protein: CSVRIGTGAGELFF. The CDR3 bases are TGCAGCGTTCGCATCGGGACAGGGGCCGGGGAGCTGTTTTTT.

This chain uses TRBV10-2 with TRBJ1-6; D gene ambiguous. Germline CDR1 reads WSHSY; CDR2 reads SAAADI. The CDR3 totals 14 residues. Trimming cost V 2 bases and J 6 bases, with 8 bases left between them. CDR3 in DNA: TGCGCCAGCAGTGAGATGATAAGTAATTCACCCCTCCACTTT. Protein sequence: CASSEMISNSPLHF.

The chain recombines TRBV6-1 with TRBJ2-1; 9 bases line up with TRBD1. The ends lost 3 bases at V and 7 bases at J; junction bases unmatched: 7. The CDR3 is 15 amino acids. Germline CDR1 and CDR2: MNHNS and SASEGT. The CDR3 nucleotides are TGTGCCAGCAGTGAGGCGGACAGGGGATGGAATGAGCAGTTCTTC. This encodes CASSEADRGWNEQFF.

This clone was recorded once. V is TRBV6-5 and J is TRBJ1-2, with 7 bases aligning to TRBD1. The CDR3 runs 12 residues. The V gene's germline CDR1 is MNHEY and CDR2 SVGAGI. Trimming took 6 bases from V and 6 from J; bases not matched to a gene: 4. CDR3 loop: CASRRTGDGYTF. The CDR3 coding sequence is TGTGCCAGCAGACGGACAGGTGATGGCTACACCTTC.

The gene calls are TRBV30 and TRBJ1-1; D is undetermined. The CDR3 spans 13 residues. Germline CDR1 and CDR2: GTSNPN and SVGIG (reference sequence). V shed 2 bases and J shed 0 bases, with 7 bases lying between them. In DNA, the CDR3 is TGTGCCTGGAGTCGGACCATGAACACTGAAGCTTTCTTT. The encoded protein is CAWSRTMNTEAFF.